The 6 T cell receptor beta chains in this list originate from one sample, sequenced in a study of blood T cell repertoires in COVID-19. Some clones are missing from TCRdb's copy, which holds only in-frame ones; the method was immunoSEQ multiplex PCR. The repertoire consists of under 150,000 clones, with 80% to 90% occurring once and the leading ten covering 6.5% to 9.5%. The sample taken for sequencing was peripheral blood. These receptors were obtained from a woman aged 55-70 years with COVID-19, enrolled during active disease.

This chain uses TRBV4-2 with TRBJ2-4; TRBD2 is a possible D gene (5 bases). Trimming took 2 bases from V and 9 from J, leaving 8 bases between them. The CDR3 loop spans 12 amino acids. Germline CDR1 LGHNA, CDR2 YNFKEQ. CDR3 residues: CASSQLEGIQYF. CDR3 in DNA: TGTGCCAGCAGCCAACTAGAGGGCATTCAGTACTTC.

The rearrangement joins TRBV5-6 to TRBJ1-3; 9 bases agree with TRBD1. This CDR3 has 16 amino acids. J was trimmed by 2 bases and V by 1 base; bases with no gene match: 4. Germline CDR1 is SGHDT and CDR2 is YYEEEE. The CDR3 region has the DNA TGTGCCAGCAGCTTGATGGGACAGGGAACTGGAAACACCATATATTTT. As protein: CASSLMGQGTGNTIYF.

CDR3 DNA sequence: TGCAGCGGGCGGACTAGTCATGAGCAGTTCTTC. This translates into CSGRTSHEQFF. The chain employs TRBV29-1 and TRBJ2-1, with TRBD2 matching over 7 bases. This CDR3 is built from 11 residues. Germline values: CDR1 SQVTM, CDR2 ANQGSEA. Trimming took 7 bases from V and 8 from J; bases not matched to a gene: 5.

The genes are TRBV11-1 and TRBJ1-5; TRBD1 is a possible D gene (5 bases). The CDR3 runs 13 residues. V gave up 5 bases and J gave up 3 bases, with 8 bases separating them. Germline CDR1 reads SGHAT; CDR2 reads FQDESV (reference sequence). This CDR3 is CASSLTDNQPQHF. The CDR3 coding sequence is TGTGCCAGCAGCCTGACAGACAATCAGCCCCAGCATTTT. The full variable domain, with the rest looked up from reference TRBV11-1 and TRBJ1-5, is EAEVAQSPRYKITEKSQAVAFWCDPISGHATLYWYRQILGQGPELLVQFQDESVVDDSQLPKDRFSAERLKGVDSTLKIQPAELGDSAMYLCASSLTDNQPQHFGDGTRLSIL.

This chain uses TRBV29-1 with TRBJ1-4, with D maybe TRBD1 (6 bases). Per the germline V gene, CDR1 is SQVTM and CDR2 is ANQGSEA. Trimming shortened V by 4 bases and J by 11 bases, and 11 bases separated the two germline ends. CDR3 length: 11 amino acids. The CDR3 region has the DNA TGCAGCGTTGTCAGACAGGAGAAACTGTTTTTT. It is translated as CSVVRQEKLFF.

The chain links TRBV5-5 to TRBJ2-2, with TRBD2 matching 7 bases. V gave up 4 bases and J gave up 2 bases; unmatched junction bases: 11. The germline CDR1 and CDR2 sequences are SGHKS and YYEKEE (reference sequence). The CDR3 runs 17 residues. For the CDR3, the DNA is TGTGCCAGCAGCCTTGGTGTGGCTAGCGGCAACACCGGGGAGCTGTTTTTT. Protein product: CASSLGVASGNTGELFF.